These T cell receptor beta chains were read from a single sample in a study of cytomegalovirus exposure and HLA in healthy donors. Only in-frame clones appear in the TCRdb table, and some are missing; sequencing was by immunoSEQ multiplex PCR. The sample lists about 110,000 clones; 70% to 85% were seen once. Material: PBMCs. These receptors were obtained from a woman between 35 and 50 years old in good health and CMV-seronegative. The CDR3 runs from the conserved cysteine through the conserved F or W. A D gene is named only where the DNA matches it firmly. Size is stated for part of the rows, as once, few or many counts, or as a class when the clone is expanded.

v_call,d_call,j_call,clone_size,cdr3_aa,cdr3_nt
TRBV28,TRBD1,TRBJ2-2,-,CATETGERSGELFF,TGTGCCACCGAGACAGGGGAACGATCCGGGGAGCTGTTTTTT
TRBV6-1,TRBD1,TRBJ1-2,-,CASRPTGGSSYGYTF,TGTGCCAGCAGACCCACAGGGGGCTCGAGCTATGGCTACACCTTC
TRBV28,-,TRBJ1-4,-,CASSSRTERGEKLFF,TGTGCCAGCAGTTCCCGGACGGAAAGGGGTGAAAAACTGTTTTTT
TRBV29-1,TRBD1,TRBJ1-1,few,CSVVSQGVNTEAFF,TGCAGCGTTGTGAGTCAGGGGGTGAACACTGAAGCTTTCTTT
TRBV28,-,TRBJ1-1,-,CASSSSPGTEAFF,TGTGCCAGCAGTTCATCCCCGGGGACTGAAGCTTTCTTT
TRBV9,-,TRBJ2-7,-,CAERPRGHSYEQYF,TGTGCCGAACGGCCTAGAGGTCACTCCTACGAGCAGTACTTC
TRBV6-6,TRBD1,TRBJ1-5,-,CASSKTGVNQPQHF,TGTGCCAGCAGTAAGACAGGGGTCAATCAGCCCCAGCATTTT
TRBV7-9,-,TRBJ2-7,-,CASSYSGASYEQYF,TGTGCCAGCAGCTACAGTGGGGCGTCCTACGAGCAGTACTTC
TRBV7-2,-,TRBJ2-7,-,CASSRPGLPRQYF,TGTGCCAGCAGCCGACCGGGACTTCCCCGGCAGTACTTC
TRBV5-4,TRBD1,TRBJ2-5,-,CASSPRTGAGEQYF,TGTGCCAGCAGCCCCCGGACAGGGGCGGGTGAGCAGTACTTC
TRBV27,TRBD2,TRBJ2-3,-,CASSTPAGGGTDTQYF,TGTGCCAGCAGTACCCCGGCGGGAGGGGGCACAGATACGCAGTATTTT
TRBV28,TRBD1,TRBJ2-1,-,CATQTGGAPSSYNEQFF,TGTGCCACCCAGACAGGGGGCGCCCCGAGCTCCTACAATGAGCAGTTCTTC
TRBV19,-,TRBJ2-3,-,CATGGPVRDTQYF,TGTGCCACAGGAGGTCCGGTGCGGGATACGCAGTATTTT
TRBV6-1,TRBD2,TRBJ2-2,-,CASSERTSDLRELFF,TGTGCCAGCAGTGAAAGGACTAGCGATCTGCGGGAGCTGTTTTTT
TRBV7-9,TRBD1,TRBJ2-2,-,CASGGTGGTGELFF,TGTGCCAGCGGAGGGACAGGGGGCACCGGGGAGCTGTTTTTT
TRBV4-3,-,TRBJ2-1,-,CASSQDLQGPYNEQFF,TGCGCCAGCAGCCAAGACTTACAGGGCCCTTACAATGAGCAGTTCTTC
TRBV12-5,-,TRBJ1-2,-,CASGPLGHNYGYTF,TGTGCTAGTGGCCCCTTGGGACATAACTATGGCTACACCTTC
TRBV6-5,TRBD2,TRBJ2-2,-,CASSSAGLDTGELFF,TGTGCCAGCAGTTCAGCGGGATTGGACACCGGGGAGCTGTTTTTT
TRBV28,TRBD2,TRBJ2-5,-,CASRATSGRAGETQYF,TGTGCCAGCAGAGCGACTAGCGGGAGGGCCGGAGAGACCCAGTACTTC
TRBV19,-,TRBJ1-5,-,CASSTSGYGNQPQHF,TGTGCCAGTAGTACCTCGGGATACGGCAATCAGCCCCAGCATTTT
TRBV27,TRBD2,TRBJ2-1,-,CASADSGGFSYNEQFF,TGTGCCTCTGCAGATAGCGGGGGTTTCTCCTACAATGAGCAGTTCTTC
TRBV30,TRBD1,TRBJ2-2,-,CAWRIGDRVTGELFF,TGTGCCTGGAGGATCGGGGACAGAGTTACCGGGGAGCTGTTTTTT
TRBV19,TRBD2,TRBJ2-1,-,CASRSGGANEQFF,TGTGCCAGTAGAAGCGGGGGGGCCAATGAGCAGTTCTTC
TRBV29-1,TRBD1,TRBJ2-7,-,CSVPGTDSYEQYF,TGCAGCGTTCCGGGGACAGATTCCTACGAGCAGTACTTC
TRBV2,TRBD1,TRBJ1-4,-,CASSLGQGSSTNEKLFF,TGTGCCAGCTCTCTTGGACAGGGTTCTTCAACTAATGAAAAACTGTTTTTT
TRBV11-2,-,TRBJ2-7,-,CASRAGTGGGEQYF,TGTGCCAGCAGGGCCGGGACAGGCGGGGGCGAGCAGTACTTC
TRBV19,-,TRBJ1-4,-,CASSNGGEKLFF,TGTGCCAGTAGTAACGGTGGTGAAAAACTGTTTTTT
TRBV10-3,-,TRBJ1-2,once,CAISVSRTLQADSNYGYTF,TGTGCCATCAGTGTCAGCAGGACCTTACAGGCAGACTCTAACTATGGCTACACCTTC